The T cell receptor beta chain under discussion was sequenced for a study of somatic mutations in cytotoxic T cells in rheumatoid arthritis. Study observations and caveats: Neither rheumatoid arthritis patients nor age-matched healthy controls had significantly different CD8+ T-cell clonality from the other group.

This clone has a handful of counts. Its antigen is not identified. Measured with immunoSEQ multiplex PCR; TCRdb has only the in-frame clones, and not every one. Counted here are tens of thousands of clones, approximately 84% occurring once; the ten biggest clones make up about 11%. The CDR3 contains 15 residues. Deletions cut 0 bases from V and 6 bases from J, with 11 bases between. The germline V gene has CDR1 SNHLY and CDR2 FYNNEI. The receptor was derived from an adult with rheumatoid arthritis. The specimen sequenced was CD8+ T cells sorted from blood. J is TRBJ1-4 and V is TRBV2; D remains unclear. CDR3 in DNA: TGTGCCAGCAGTGAAGCCACACGAGTTCATGAAAAACTGTTTTTT. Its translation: CASSEATRVHEKLFF.